This TCR beta chain was retrieved from a study of beta chain features in type 1 diabetes. Study summary: Regarding age, gender and cell yields, patients proved similar to healthy donors. General study results and limits: Whether TCRB rearrangement is influenced by HLA type was left unresolved in this analysis. Cells that show high TCR expression could be over-represented by cDNA sequencing. Fewer insertions but more deletions were seen at VDJ junctions in type 1 diabetes patients.

V was clipped by 9 bases and J by 1 base, with 6 bases between them. CDR3 length: 11 amino acids. Germline V gene lookup returns CDR1 LNHDA and CDR2 SQIVND (reference sequence). Regarding this clone: Its antigen is not known.

Since all of the isolated RNA was reverse transcribed, expressed TCRB transcripts were what got sequenced. Repertoires were generated with immunoSEQ multiplex PCR, while TCRdb's copy carries only in-frame clones and drops some. The sample records about 350,000 clones, about 18% being singletons. Specimen: naive CD4+ T cells from blood. This chain joins TRBV19 and TRBJ1-1, with unresolved D. This TCR was recovered from a woman aged 18-29 years in good health. The CDR3 DNA sequence: TGTGCCAGCAAGAGGAACACTGAAGCTTTCTTT. It codes for CASKRNTEAFF.